This T cell receptor beta chain is from a study of long-term antiretroviral therapy in people with HIV. The study, taken as a whole, reports: Post-ART diversity increased but stayed below transplant donor controls. The repertoire was dominated at all time points by clones expanded before ART.

Researchers report immunoSEQ v3.0 was run at survey level. A per-sample goal of roughly 35,000-55,000 T-cell genomes was targeted by sequencing. The repertoire was sequenced with immunoSEQ multiplex PCR; TCRdb's copy has only in-frame clones and lacks some. The sample has about 27,000 clones; just over 90% are singletons. CDR3 length: 22 residues. CDR1 is LGHNA, CDR2 YSLEER, per germline. J gave up 0 bases and V 4 bases, and 23 bases lay outside the gene matches. Post-ART PBMC samples numbered at least two per donor, and pre-ART ones at least one. As concerns this clone: Its antigen is unidentified.

This specimen consisted of unsorted PBMCs, obtained 7.6 years after starting antiretroviral therapy. The TCR sequence derives from a woman aged 40 to 50 with HIV. This chain connects TRBV4-3 to TRBJ2-7; 11 bases match TRBD1. The CDR3: CASSRRPLGAVGTGGPSYEQYF. CDR3 coding DNA: TGCGCCAGCAGCCGACGACCCCTAGGGGCCGTGGGGACAGGGGGACCCTCCTACGAGCAGTACTTC.